This entry describes one TCR beta chain. Its antigen remains unidentified. This specimen belongs to a study of cytomegalovirus exposure and HLA in healthy donors. Study findings and constraints: As a later analysis revealed, most CMV-associated TCR beta chains appeared HLA-restricted.

V lost 4 bases and J lost 3; bases outside the gene matches: 14. The CDR3 totals 18 residues. From germline, CDR1 is SGHVS and CDR2 FNYEAQ. The PCR was carried out with 60 Vbeta primers and 13 Jbeta primers. Assay used: immunoSEQ multiplex PCR; TCRdb lists only in-frame clones, some missing. The sample holds 95,000 to 150,000 clones, 81% seen once. The specimen was PBMCs. The chain employs TRBV7-6 and TRBJ2-3, with 9 bases that match TRBD2. The receptor was isolated from a woman aged 40 to 50 in good health and CMV-seronegative. The DNA for the CDR3 is TGTGCCAGCAGCTCCTCGAAGTGGGCGGGGGGGCCGACAGATACGCAGTATTTT. Translation: CASSSSKWAGGPTDTQYF. The variable domain in full, completed from reference TRBV7-6 and TRBJ2-3, reads GAGVSQSPRYKVTKRGQDVALRCDPISGHVSLYWYRQALGQGPEFLTYFNYEAQQDKSGLPNDRFSAERPEGSISTLTIQRTEQRDSAMYRCASSSSKWAGGPTDTQYFGPGTRLTVL.